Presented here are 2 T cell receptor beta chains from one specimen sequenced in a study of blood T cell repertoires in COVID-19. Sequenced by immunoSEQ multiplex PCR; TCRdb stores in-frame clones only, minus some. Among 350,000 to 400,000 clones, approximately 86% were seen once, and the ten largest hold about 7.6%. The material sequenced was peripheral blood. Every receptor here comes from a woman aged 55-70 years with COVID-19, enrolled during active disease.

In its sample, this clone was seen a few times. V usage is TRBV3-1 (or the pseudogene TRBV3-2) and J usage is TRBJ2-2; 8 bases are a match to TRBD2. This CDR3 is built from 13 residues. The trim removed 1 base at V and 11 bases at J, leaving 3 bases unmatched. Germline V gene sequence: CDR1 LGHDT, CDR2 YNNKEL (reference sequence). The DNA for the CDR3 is TGTGCCAGCAGCCAAGTGGGACTAGTCGAGCTGTTTTTT. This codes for CASSQVGLVELFF.

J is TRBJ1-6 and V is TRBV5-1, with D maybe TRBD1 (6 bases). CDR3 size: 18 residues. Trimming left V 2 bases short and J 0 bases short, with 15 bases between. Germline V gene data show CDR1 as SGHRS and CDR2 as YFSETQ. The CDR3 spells CASSFLGQSSSYNSPLHF. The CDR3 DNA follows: TGCGCCAGCAGCTTTCTAGGACAGTCGAGCTCCTATAATTCACCCCTCCACTTT.